What follows are 7 T cell receptor beta chains derived from one specimen sequenced in a study of cytomegalovirus exposure and HLA in healthy donors. Assay: immunoSEQ multiplex PCR; the TCRdb copy retains only in-frame clones and omits some. In the table there are around 60,000 clones, 90% of which are singletons. Input material: PBMCs. Source of these receptors: a man younger than 35 in good health and CMV-seronegative.

The chain's CDR3 is CASSFFWASRLADTQYF. The DNA for the CDR3 is TGTGCCAGCAGCTTTTTTTGGGCAAGCCGCCTTGCAGATACGCAGTATTTT. This chain joins TRBV7-9 and TRBJ2-3, with unresolved D. The CDR3 is 17 amino acids. Germline values: CDR1 SEHNR, CDR2 FQNEAQ (reference sequence). The V and J ends lost 3 bases and 4 bases respectively, with 20 bases between them.

V and J are TRBV5-1 and TRBJ1-1; the match to TRBD1 covers 9 bases. After removal of 6 bases from V and 4 bases from J, the junction contained 13 bases not matched to a gene. Germline CDR1 and CDR2: SGHRS and YFSETQ. The CDR3 has 16 residues. The CDR3 bases are TGCGCCAGCAAATCCCCGGGACAGGGTTTGGGCACTGAAGCTTTCTTT. It specifies CASKSPGQGLGTEAFF.

This clone turned up a few times. V gene TRBV4-3 combines with J gene TRBJ2-6, with a possible D match to TRBD2 (6 bases). V gave up 0 bases and J gave up 3 bases, with 9 bases separating them. Germline-derived CDR1 and CDR2 are LGHNA and YSLEER. The length of the CDR3 is 16 residues. The CDR3 nucleotides are TGCGCCAGCAGCCAAGAAGAGGGAGGTGGGGCCAACGTCCTGACTTTC. Encoded protein: CASSQEEGGGANVLTF.

The table lists this clone with a few counts. The gene calls are TRBV2 and TRBJ2-7; the D gene is possibly TRBD1 (6 bases). This CDR3 has 14 residues. Germline assignment: CDR1 SNHLY and CDR2 FYNNEI. Between the trimmed V and J ends, which lost 4 bases and 2 bases, there was a span of 12 bases. The CDR3 sequence: CASSAQGPAYEQYF. The CDR3 DNA sequence: TGTGCCAGCAGTGCTCAGGGGCCCGCCTACGAGCAGTACTTC.

The chain uses TRBV7-3 and TRBJ2-2; 16 bases fit TRBD2. Unmatched junction bases numbered 13, after V lost 5 bases and J lost 7 bases. The germline gives CDR1 SGHTA, CDR2 FQGTGA. This CDR3 has 19 amino acids. CDR3 in DNA: TGTGCCAGCAGCCGCCGGGGGACTAGCGGGAGGGCCGGTGGCGGGGAGCTGTTTTTT. Protein sequence: CASSRRGTSGRAGGGELFF.

In DNA, the CDR3 is TGTGCCAGCTCAAGAGTCCCCAGGACAGGGCTTGCAACTAATGAAAAACTGTTTTTT. It yields the protein CASSRVPRTGLATNEKLFF. The chain is built from TRBV28 and TRBJ1-4; TRBD1 matches at 8 bases. The CDR3 sequence is 19 residues long. With 8 bases clipped from V and 0 bases from J, the junction kept 17 bases outside the gene matches. Germline CDR1 and CDR2: MDHEN and SYDVKM.

The rearrangement joins TRBV7-2 to TRBJ2-2; 9 bases agree with TRBD1. Germline V CDR1 and CDR2: SGHTA, FQGNSA. CDR3 size: 15 residues. J gave up 5 bases and V 5 bases, and 6 bases lay outside the gene matches. CDR3 in DNA: TGTGCCAGCAGCCTCGGGACAGGGTTAACCGGGGAGCTGTTTTTT. It specifies CASSLGTGLTGELFF.